These 10 T cell receptor beta chains were all obtained from the same sample, sequenced in a study of blood T cell repertoires in COVID-19. Assay: immunoSEQ multiplex PCR; the TCRdb copy retains only in-frame clones and omits some. The sample lists roughly 400,000 clones; roughly 86% were seen once. Sequencing was performed on PBMCs or T cells enriched from blood (not recorded which). These receptors were taken from a woman aged 25 to 39 who had recovered from COVID-19.

The rearrangement links TRBV6-6 to TRBJ1-4, with D unresolved. V was trimmed by 1 base and J by 7 bases, leaving 10 bases between them. From germline, CDR1 is MNHNY and CDR2 SVGAGI (reference sequence). The CDR3 length is 14 residues. This chain's CDR3 is CASSYYPEGEKLFF. CDR3 nucleotide sequence: TGTGCCAGCAGTTACTACCCAGAGGGTGAAAAACTGTTTTTT.

The chain has TRBV9 and TRBJ1-5, with D perhaps matching TRBD1 (5 bases). The CDR3 totals 13 residues. Germline V gene data show CDR1 as SGDLS and CDR2 as YYNGEE. With 3 bases removed from V and 6 bases from J, the gap between germline ends came to 10 bases. The CDR3, as DNA: TGTGCCAGCAGCGCCGCTCAGGGTCAGCCCCAGCATTTT. This sequence encodes CASSAAQGQPQHF.

The chain links TRBV4-2 to TRBJ2-1, with D tentatively TRBD2 (6 bases). V lost 1 base to trimming and J lost 8 bases, with 12 bases between them. CDR1 and CDR2 (germline): LGHNA, YNFKEQ. CDR3 length equals 14 residues. The CDR3, as DNA: TGTGCCAGCAGCCAAGCTCTACTAGCCTATGAGCAGTTCTTC. Protein sequence: CASSQALLAYEQFF.

This clone was recorded once. The gene calls are TRBV7-6 and TRBJ1-6; 8 bases line up with TRBD1. V trimming: 5 bases; J trimming: 7 bases; junction bases outside the gene matches: 7. The CDR3 covers 15 residues. CDR1 SGHVS and CDR2 FNYEAQ come from the germline V gene. The CDR3, as DNA: TGTGCCAGCAGCCCCGGACAGGGCCCCAATTCACCCCTCCACTTT. Its protein product is CASSPGQGPNSPLHF.

This clone has only one observation. V usage is TRBV5-1 and J usage is TRBJ1-1; 8 bases match TRBD1. Germline V lookup: CDR1 SGHRS, CDR2 YFSETQ. The CDR3 totals 14 residues. V shed 4 bases and J 2 bases; nucleotides not matched to a gene: 4. CDR3 DNA sequence: TGCGCCAGCAGCGCGGGACAGGCAAACACTGAAGCTTTCTTT. The encoded protein is CASSAGQANTEAFF.

The chain employs TRBV6-1 and TRBJ1-6; 9 nucleotides align to TRBD1. In germline, CDR1 is MNHNS, CDR2 SASEGT. The J segment lost 10 bases and the V segment lost 6 bases, leaving 13 bases of the junction unmatched. The CDR3 has 16 residues. CDR3 sequence reads: CASRESGTGWQSPLHF. CDR3 DNA: TGTGCCAGCAGGGAATCCGGGACAGGGTGGCAATCACCCCTCCACTTT.

The V and J genes are TRBV3-1 (or the pseudogene TRBV3-2) and TRBJ1-1; a weak D match, TRBD1 (6 bases). The CDR3 runs to 15 residues. Trimming removed 4 bases from V and 4 bases from J, with 16 bases in between. CDR1 and CDR2 (germline): LGHDT, YNNKEL (reference sequence). The CDR3 region has the DNA TGTGCCAGCAGCCGTACCCTACAGGGAACCACTGAAGCTTTCTTT. Translating gives CASSRTLQGTTEAFF.

This clone was seen just once. The chain joins TRBV2 to TRBJ1-5; a possible D gene is TRBD1 (5 bases). Germline V gene lookup returns CDR1 SNHLY and CDR2 FYNNEI. Between the trimmed V and J ends, which lost 7 bases and 5 bases, there was a span of 18 bases. CDR3 size: 15 residues. The CDR3 DNA follows: TGTGCCAGCACTCCGTCAGGGCTTGGCTATCAGCCCCAGCATTTT. This translates into CASTPSGLGYQPQHF.

The CDR3 bases are TGTGCCAGCAGCAATTTCCCTTTAACTAGCGCTAGCACAGATACGCAGTATTTT. This gives the protein CASSNFPLTSASTDTQYF. The V and J genes are TRBV11-2 and TRBJ2-3; 7 nucleotides agree with TRBD2. After removal of 5 bases from V and 0 bases from J, the junction contained 14 bases not matched to a gene. This CDR3 region has 18 residues. Germline V CDR1 and CDR2: SGHAT, FQNNGV.

The chain recombines TRBV18 with TRBJ2-7; perhaps TRBD2 as D (6 bases). Deletions cut 2 bases from V and 5 bases from J, with 13 bases between. The CDR3 loop spans 14 amino acids. Germline V gene sequence: CDR1 KGHSH, CDR2 LQKENI. The CDR3 loop is CASSPTGVNNEQYF. The CDR3 DNA sequence: TGTGCCAGCTCACCAACGGGGGTAAATAACGAGCAGTACTTC.